One T cell receptor beta chain is described in this entry. The sample belongs to a study of blood T cell repertoires in COVID-19. Overall study context: Two consecutive negative NP/OP PCR tests, clearance, or resolved symptoms defined Cohort 3 recovery.

Trimming cost V 0 bases and J 7 bases; bases outside gene matches: 8. Per the germline V gene, CDR1 is MNHEY and CDR2 is SMNVEV (reference sequence). The CDR3 extends over 15 amino acids. TCRdb's table, derived via immunoSEQ multiplex PCR, lists solely in-frame clones and lacks some. The profile shows approximately 190,000 clones, about 85% of them singletons. This receptor was taken from a woman aged 40 to 50 in a cohort exposed to, infected with or recovered from COVID-19 (not recorded which). The sequencing input was PBMCs or T cells enriched from blood (not recorded which). This rearrangement joins TRBV27 to TRBJ1-2; 7 bases map to TRBD1. CDR3 DNA sequence: TGTGCCAGCAGTTTATCGATGGCAGGGGGGAGTGGCTACACCTTC. It is translated as CASSLSMAGGSGYTF.